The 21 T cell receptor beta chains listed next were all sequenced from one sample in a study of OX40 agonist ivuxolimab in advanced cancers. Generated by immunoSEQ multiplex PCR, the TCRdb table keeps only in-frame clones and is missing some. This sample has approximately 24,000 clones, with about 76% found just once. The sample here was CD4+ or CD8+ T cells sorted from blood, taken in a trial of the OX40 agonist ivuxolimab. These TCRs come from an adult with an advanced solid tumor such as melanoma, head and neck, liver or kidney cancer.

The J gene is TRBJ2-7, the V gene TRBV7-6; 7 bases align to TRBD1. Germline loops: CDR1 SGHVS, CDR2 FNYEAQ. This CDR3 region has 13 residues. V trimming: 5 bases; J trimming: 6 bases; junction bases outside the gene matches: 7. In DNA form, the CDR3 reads TGTGCCAGCAGCCCGGGGACAGTTCGCGAGCAGTACTTC. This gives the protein CASSPGTVREQYF. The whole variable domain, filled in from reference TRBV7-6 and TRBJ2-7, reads GAGVSQSPRYKVTKRGQDVALRCDPISGHVSLYWYRQALGQGPEFLTYFNYEAQQDKSGLPNDRFSAERPEGSISTLTIQRTEQRDSAMYRCASSPGTVREQYFGPGTRLTVT.

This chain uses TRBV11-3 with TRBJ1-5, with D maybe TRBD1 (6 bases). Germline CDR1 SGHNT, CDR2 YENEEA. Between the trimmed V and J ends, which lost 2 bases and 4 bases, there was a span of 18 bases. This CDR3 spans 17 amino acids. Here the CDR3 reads CASSLSTIGQINQPQHF. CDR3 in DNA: TGTGCCAGCAGCTTATCGACCATTGGACAGATAAATCAGCCCCAGCATTTT.

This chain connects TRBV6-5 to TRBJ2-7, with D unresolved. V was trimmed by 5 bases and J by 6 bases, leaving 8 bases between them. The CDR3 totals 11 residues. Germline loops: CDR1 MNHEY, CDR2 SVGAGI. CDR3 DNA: TGTGCCAGCAGTATTGGGGTCGAGCAGTACTTC. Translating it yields CASSIGVEQYF.

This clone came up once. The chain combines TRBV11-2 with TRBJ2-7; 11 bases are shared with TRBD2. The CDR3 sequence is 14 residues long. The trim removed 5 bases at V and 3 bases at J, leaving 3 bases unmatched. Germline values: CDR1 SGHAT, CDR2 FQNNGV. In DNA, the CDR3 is TGTGCCAGCAGCCCGGGACTAGCGGACTACGAGCAGTACTTC. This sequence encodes CASSPGLADYEQYF.

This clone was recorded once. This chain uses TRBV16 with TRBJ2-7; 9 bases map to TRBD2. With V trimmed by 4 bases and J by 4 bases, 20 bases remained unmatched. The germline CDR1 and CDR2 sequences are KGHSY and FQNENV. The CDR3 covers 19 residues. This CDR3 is CASSPPASGVAPSPYEQYF. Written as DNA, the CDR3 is TGTGCCAGCAGCCCCCCGGCTAGCGGGGTAGCTCCCTCCCCTTACGAGCAGTACTTC.

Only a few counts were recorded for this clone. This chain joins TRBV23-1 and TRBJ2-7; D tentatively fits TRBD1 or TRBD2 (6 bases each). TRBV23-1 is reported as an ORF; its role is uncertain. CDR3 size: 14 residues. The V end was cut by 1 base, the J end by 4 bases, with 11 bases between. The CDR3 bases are TGCGCCAGCAGTCAATGGGGGGCTTTGTACGAGCAGTACTTC. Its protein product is CASSQWGALYEQYF.

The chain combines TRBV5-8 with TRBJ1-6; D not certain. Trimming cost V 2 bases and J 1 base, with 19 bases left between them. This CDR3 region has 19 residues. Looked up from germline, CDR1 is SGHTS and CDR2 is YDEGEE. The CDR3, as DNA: TGTGCCAGCAGCTTTTCGGGGAGCCTCCCTGTTTCCTATAATTCACCCCTCCACTTT. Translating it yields CASSFSGSLPVSYNSPLHF.

CDR3 sequence reads: CASSWGGGREYEQYF. The CDR3 nucleotides are TGTGCCAGCAGTTGGGGGGGTGGCAGGGAATACGAGCAGTACTTC. The chain couples TRBV6-5 to TRBJ2-7; 7 bases align to TRBD2. V gave up 4 bases and J gave up 4 bases; unmatched junction bases: 10. CDR3 length: 15 residues. The germline CDR1 and CDR2 sequences are MNHEY and SVGAGI.

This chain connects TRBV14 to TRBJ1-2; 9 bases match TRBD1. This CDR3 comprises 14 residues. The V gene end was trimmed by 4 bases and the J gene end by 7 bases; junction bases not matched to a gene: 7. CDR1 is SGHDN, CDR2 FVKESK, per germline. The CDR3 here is CASSPRDRAPGYTF. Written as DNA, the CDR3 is TGTGCCAGCAGCCCCCGGGACAGGGCTCCTGGCTACACCTTC.

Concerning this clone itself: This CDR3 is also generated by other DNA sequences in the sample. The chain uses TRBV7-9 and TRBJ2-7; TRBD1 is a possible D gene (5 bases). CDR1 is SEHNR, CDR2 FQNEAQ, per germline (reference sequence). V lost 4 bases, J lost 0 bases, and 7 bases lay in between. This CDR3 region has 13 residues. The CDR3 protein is CASSSDSSYEQYF. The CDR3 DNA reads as TGTGCCAGCAGCTCCGACAGCTCCTACGAGCAGTACTTC.

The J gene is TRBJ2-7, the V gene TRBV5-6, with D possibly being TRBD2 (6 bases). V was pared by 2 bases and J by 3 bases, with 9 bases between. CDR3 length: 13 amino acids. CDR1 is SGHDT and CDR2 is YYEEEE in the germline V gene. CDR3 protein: CASSFLADYEQYF. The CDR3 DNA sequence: TGTGCCAGCAGCTTTTTAGCGGACTACGAGCAGTACTTC.

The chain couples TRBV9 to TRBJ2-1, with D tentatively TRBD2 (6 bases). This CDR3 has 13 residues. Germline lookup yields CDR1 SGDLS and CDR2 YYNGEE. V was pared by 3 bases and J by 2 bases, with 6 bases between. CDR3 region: CASSGGAYNEQFF. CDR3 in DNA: TGTGCCAGCAGCGGGGGGGCCTACAATGAGCAGTTCTTC.

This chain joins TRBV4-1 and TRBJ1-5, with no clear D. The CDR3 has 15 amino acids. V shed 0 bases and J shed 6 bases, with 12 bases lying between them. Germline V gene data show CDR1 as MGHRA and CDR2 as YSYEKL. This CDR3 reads CASSQDIGPSQPQHF. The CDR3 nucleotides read TGCGCCAGCAGCCAAGATATAGGGCCAAGTCAGCCCCAGCATTTT.

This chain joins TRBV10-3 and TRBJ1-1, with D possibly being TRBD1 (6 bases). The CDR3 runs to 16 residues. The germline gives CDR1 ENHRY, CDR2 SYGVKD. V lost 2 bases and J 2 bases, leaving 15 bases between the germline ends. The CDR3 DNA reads TGTGCCATCAGTGAGCTTTACGGGGGGGCTAACACTGAAGCTTTCTTT. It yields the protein CAISELYGGANTEAFF.

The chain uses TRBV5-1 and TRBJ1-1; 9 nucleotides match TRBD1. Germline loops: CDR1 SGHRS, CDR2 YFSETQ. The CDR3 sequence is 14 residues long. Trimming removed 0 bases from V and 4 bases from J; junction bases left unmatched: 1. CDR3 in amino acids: CASSLGQGVTEAFF. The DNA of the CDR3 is TGCGCCAGCAGCTTGGGACAGGGGGTCACTGAAGCTTTCTTT.

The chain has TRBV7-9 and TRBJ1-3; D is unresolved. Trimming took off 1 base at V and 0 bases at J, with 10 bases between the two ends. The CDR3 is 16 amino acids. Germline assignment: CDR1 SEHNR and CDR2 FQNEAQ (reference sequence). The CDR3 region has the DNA TGTGCCAGCAGCTTAGTTTCATCGGCCTCTGGAAACACCATATATTTT. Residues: CASSLVSSASGNTIYF.

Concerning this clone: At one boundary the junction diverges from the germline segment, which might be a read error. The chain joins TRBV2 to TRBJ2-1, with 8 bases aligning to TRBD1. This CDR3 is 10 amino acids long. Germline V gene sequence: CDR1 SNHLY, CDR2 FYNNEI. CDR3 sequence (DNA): TGTGCCAGCAAAACGGGACAGGAAATCTTC. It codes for CASKTGQEIF.

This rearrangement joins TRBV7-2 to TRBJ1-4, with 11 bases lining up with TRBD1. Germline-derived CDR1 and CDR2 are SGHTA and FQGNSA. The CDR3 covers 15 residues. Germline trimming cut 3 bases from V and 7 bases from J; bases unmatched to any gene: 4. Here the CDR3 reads CASSFWDRGGEKLFF. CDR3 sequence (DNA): TGTGCCAGCAGCTTTTGGGACAGGGGGGGTGAAAAACTGTTTTTT.

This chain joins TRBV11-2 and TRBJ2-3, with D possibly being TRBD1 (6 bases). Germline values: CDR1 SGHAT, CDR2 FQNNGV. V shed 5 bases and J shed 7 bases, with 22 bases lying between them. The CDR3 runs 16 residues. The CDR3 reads CASSRNRETRVNTQYF. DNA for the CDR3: TGTGCCAGCAGCCGAAACAGGGAAACGCGTGTGAATACGCAGTATTTT.

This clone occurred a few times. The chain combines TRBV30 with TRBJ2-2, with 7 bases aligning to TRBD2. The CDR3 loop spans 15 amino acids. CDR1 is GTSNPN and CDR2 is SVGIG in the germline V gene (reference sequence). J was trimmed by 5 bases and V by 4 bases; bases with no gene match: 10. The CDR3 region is CAWILGEGLTGELFF. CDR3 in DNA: TGTGCCTGGATTTTGGGGGAGGGTCTTACCGGGGAGCTGTTTTTT.

Here the CDR3 DNA reads TGTGCCAGCAGCAAAGTGGGGCGGAGGGCGGTCCCAAACTATGGCTACACCTTC. The encoded protein is CASSKVGRRAVPNYGYTF. V usage is TRBV21-1 and J usage is TRBJ1-2. TRBV21-1 is a documented pseudogene. The CDR3 has 18 amino acids.